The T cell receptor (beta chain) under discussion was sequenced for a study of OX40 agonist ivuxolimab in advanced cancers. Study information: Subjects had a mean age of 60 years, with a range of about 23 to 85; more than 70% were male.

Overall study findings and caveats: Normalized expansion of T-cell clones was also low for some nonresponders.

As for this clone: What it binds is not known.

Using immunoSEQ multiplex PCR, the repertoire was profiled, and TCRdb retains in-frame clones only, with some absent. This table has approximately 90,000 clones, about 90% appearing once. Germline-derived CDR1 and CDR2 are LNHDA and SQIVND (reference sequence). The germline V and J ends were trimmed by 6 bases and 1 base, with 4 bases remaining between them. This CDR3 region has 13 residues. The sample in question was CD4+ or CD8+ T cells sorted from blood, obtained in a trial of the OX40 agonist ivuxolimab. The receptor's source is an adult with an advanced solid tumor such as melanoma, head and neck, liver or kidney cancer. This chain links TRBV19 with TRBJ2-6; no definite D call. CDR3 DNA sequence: TGTGCCAGTAGAACTTCTGGGGCCAACGTCCTGACTTTC. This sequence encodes CASRTSGANVLTF.